What follows are 32 T cell receptor beta chains derived from one specimen sequenced in a study of T cells in Graves' hyperthyroidism and ophthalmopathy. Amplification of TCR beta CDR3 regions used RNA as the template. RT-PCR in the first round (using the HTBI primer set) targeted the TCR CDR3. TCRdb reprocessed the multiplex PCR reads with MiXCR, giving one entry per CDR3 protein. Among roughly 290,000 distinct CDR3 sequences listed, about 17% were seen once. The sequencing sample was made of blood. Receptor source: a woman aged 60-75 years with Graves' ophthalmopathy.

In this sample, this clonotype turned up many times. The chain employs TRBV7-2 and TRBJ2-7; 13 positions match TRBD2. The CDR3 contains 15 residues. Germline V lookup: CDR1 SGHTA, CDR2 FQGNSA. The ends lost 5 bases at V and 12 bases at J; junction bases unmatched: 13. The CDR3 is CASSASGTSGVEGYF. The CDR3 nucleotides read TGTGCCAGCAGCGCATCCGGGACTAGCGGGGTAGAAGGGTACTTC.

This clonotype was found many times. This sequence joins TRBV11-2 and TRBJ1-3, with TRBD1 as a possible D gene (5 bases). The CDR3 is 14 amino acids. The V gene lost 3 bases and the J gene lost 2 bases, with 8 bases spanning the gap. Germline CDR1 SGHAT, CDR2 FQNNGV. CDR3 in DNA: TGTGCCAGCAGCTTTACGGGGGCTGGAAACACCATATATTTT. The encoded protein is CASSFTGAGNTIYF.

This chain joins TRBV7-9 and TRBJ2-7, with TRBD2 matching 16 bases. Trimming at V came to 8 bases and at J to 6 bases, leaving 7 bases not matched to a gene. The CDR3 sequence is 15 residues long. Per germline, CDR1 SEHNR and CDR2 FQNEAQ (reference sequence). CDR3 protein: CASPTGTSGRVEQYF. The CDR3 coding sequence is TGTGCCAGCCCGACGGGGACTAGCGGGAGGGTCGAGCAGTACTTC.

The V gene is TRBV27, the J gene TRBJ2-5; the D gene is possibly TRBD1 (5 bases). This CDR3 comprises 14 residues. The germline V gene has CDR1 MNHEY and CDR2 SMNVEV (reference sequence). Trimming shortened V by 5 bases and J by 5 bases, and 15 bases separated the two germline ends. The CDR3 coding sequence is TGTGCCAGCAGTCAGGGAACCCGAGCGGAGACCCAGTACTTC. Translation: CASSQGTRAETQYF.

This clonotype came up a few times. A much larger clone sits a single nucleotide away, making a read error possible. The V and J genes are TRBV20-1 and TRBJ2-7; possible D gene TRBD2, 5 bases. This CDR3 is built from 14 residues. Deletions cut 4 bases from V and 2 bases from J, with 15 bases between. CDR1 and CDR2 from the germline V gene are DFQATT and SNEGSKA (reference sequence). As DNA, the CDR3 is TGCAGTGCTAAGAACGTGGAGGACGCCTACGAGCAGTACTTC. Translating gives CSAKNVEDAYEQYF.

The chain combines TRBV9 with TRBJ1-1, with D tentatively TRBD1 (5 bases). The CDR3 extends over 16 amino acids. Germline CDR1 and CDR2: SGDLS and YYNGEE. The ends were cut back, 4 bases at V and 1 base at J, with 17 bases in the middle. CDR3 sequence: CASSPHLDTSNTEAFF. The CDR3 nucleotides are TGTGCCAGCAGCCCTCATTTGGACACCTCGAACACTGAAGCTTTCTTT. The full variable domain, completed using reference TRBV9 and TRBJ1-1, is DSGVTQTPKHLITATGQRVTLRCSPRSGDLSVYWYQQSLDQGLQFLIQYYNGEERAKGNILERFSAQQFPDLHSELNLSSLELGDSALYFCASSPHLDTSNTEAFFGQGTRLTVV.

This clonotype was seen once. The V gene is TRBV30, the J gene TRBJ2-7; TRBD1 matches 12 bases. With V trimmed by 4 bases and J by 7 bases, 11 bases remained unmatched. The CDR3 contains 15 residues. CDR1 GTSNPN and CDR2 SVGIG come from the germline V gene (reference sequence). The CDR3 sequence: CAWNPGQGALEEQYF. In DNA form, the CDR3 reads TGTGCCTGGAACCCGGGACAGGGGGCTTTAGAAGAGCAGTACTTC.

This clonotype came up many times. J is TRBJ2-1 and V is TRBV7-2; possible D gene TRBD1, 6 bases. Per germline, CDR1 SGHTA and CDR2 FQGNSA. This CDR3 is 15 amino acids long. V was shortened by 5 bases and J by 3 bases, with 14 bases between the two germline ends. The CDR3 sequence is CASSRTGPVYNEQFF. The CDR3 DNA is TGTGCCAGCAGCCGCACAGGGCCGGTCTACAATGAGCAGTTCTTC.

This clonotype has at least ten counts. The rearrangement links TRBV27 to TRBJ2-3; 8 bases line up with TRBD1. V was clipped by 9 bases and J by 4 bases; unmatched bases: 21. The CDR3 length is 18 residues. From germline, CDR1 is MNHEY and CDR2 SMNVEV (reference sequence). The CDR3 nucleotides read TGTGCCAGAAAAGAGAGTGAACCGGGACAGGCGAGGGCAGATACGCAGTATTTT. This gives the protein CARKESEPGQARADTQYF.

This clonotype was detected ten times or more. The V and J genes are TRBV27 and TRBJ2-7; no definite D call. The ends were cut back, 6 bases at V and 5 bases at J, with 11 bases in the middle. From germline, CDR1 is MNHEY and CDR2 SMNVEV (reference sequence). The CDR3 consists of 12 residues. This CDR3 reads CASSARFDEQYF. DNA of the CDR3: TGTGCCAGCAGCGCACGGTTCGACGAGCAGTACTTC.

The chain carries TRBV29-1 and TRBJ1-2; 8 bases match TRBD1. CDR3 length: 12 residues. V shed 7 bases and J 8 bases; nucleotides not matched to a gene: 9. Germline V gene data show CDR1 as SQVTM and CDR2 as ANQGSEA. CDR3 bases: TGCAGCGGATTGCAGGGGGCAAGGGGCTACACCTTC. This translates into CSGLQGARGYTF.

In this sample, this clonotype turned up many times. The chain has TRBV11-2 and TRBJ1-6; no definite D call. V shed 1 base and J shed 10 bases, with 14 bases lying between them. Germline-derived CDR1 and CDR2 are SGHAT and FQNNGV. The CDR3 has 15 amino acids. CDR3 nucleotide sequence: TGTGCCAGCAGCTTAGCTGGCAGAACGGGATCACCCCTCCACTTT. This translates into CASSLAGRTGSPLHF.

The chain links TRBV2 to TRBJ2-3, with D unclear. This CDR3 has 14 residues. V lost 3 bases and J 3 bases, leaving 10 bases between the germline ends. The germline gives CDR1 SNHLY, CDR2 FYNNEI. The CDR3 here is CASSERTPTDTQYF. The CDR3 region has the DNA TGTGCCAGCAGTGAGCGGACCCCTACAGATACGCAGTATTTT.

This clonotype showed up just a few times. This chain connects TRBV5-1 to TRBJ2-7; a weak D match, TRBD1 (5 bases). Germline CDR1 SGHRS, CDR2 YFSETQ. This CDR3 is built from 13 residues. V was pared by 4 bases and J by 2 bases, with 10 bases between. In nucleotides, the CDR3 is TGCGCCAGCAGCCAACAGGTTACCTACGAGCAGTACTTC. It codes for CASSQQVTYEQYF.

The gene calls are TRBV6-2 or TRBV6-3 and TRBJ2-7; TRBD1 matches 12 bases. CDR1 MNHEY and CDR2 SVGEGT come from the germline V gene. Unmatched junction bases numbered 4, after V lost 4 bases and J lost 9 bases. The CDR3 runs to 13 residues. DNA for the CDR3: TGTGCCAGCAGTTCGGGACAGGGGGCCGGGCAGTACTTC. Translated: CASSSGQGAGQYF.

This clonotype has at least ten counts. The J gene is TRBJ2-1, the V gene TRBV5-1; 7 bases match TRBD1. Germline V gene lookup returns CDR1 SGHRS and CDR2 YFSETQ. The CDR3 sequence is 14 residues long. The J segment lost 7 bases and the V segment lost 2 bases, leaving 6 bases of the junction unmatched. For the CDR3, the DNA is TGCGCCAGCAGCTTTGACAGGGACGGTAATGAGCAGTTCTTC. Its protein product is CASSFDRDGNEQFF.

This clonotype occurred many times. The rearrangement joins TRBV7-2 to TRBJ1-4; D might be TRBD1 (5 bases). The CDR3 covers 15 residues. Germline V CDR1 and CDR2: SGHTA, FQGNSA. Trimming cost V 3 bases and J 4 bases, with 12 bases left between them. CDR3 in DNA: TGTGCCAGCAGCTTTACATTAGGGGTTAATGAAAAACTGTTTTTT. It encodes CASSFTLGVNEKLFF. The whole variable domain, remainder taken from reference TRBV7-2 and TRBJ1-4, is GAGVSQSPSNKVTEKGKDVELRCDPISGHTALYWYRQSLGQGLEFLIYFQGNSAPDKSGLPSDRFSAERTGGSVSTLTIQRTQQEDSAVYLCASSFTLGVNEKLFFGSGTQLSVL.

The chain links TRBV7-2 to TRBJ1-1; D is possibly TRBD1 (6 bases). The CDR3 runs to 15 residues. The V gene's germline CDR1 is SGHTA and CDR2 FQGNSA. The ends were cut back, 6 bases at V and 0 bases at J, with 14 bases in the middle. DNA of the CDR3: TGTGCCAGCAGGGGGGCGGGTTATTTGAACACTGAAGCTTTCTTT. Amino acids: CASRGAGYLNTEAFF.

This clonotype was detected ten times or more. The V gene is TRBV10-3, the J gene TRBJ2-7; 9 nucleotides agree with TRBD2. CDR3 length equals 15 residues. Germline values: CDR1 ENHRY, CDR2 SYGVKD. V shed 6 bases, J shed 5 bases, and the junction held 11 bases outside the gene matches. The DNA for the CDR3 is TGTGCCATCAGGGAAGCTAGCGGGAACCGGCACGAGCAGTACTTC. The encoded protein is CAIREASGNRHEQYF.

There are a few counts of this clonotype. The chain joins TRBV28 to TRBJ2-3; the D is unclear. Trimming took off 10 bases at V and 3 bases at J, with 17 bases between the two ends. This CDR3 is built from 14 residues. The germline V gene has CDR1 MDHEN and CDR2 SYDVKM. The CDR3 DNA sequence: TGTGCCATCCAACCAGCGACTGGAACAGATACGCAGTATTTT. It is translated as CAIQPATGTDTQYF.

The rearrangement joins TRBV4-2 to TRBJ1-1; D may be TRBD1 (5 bases). The CDR3 has 15 residues. Trimming cost V 5 bases and J 5 bases, with 18 bases left between them. The germline gives CDR1 LGHNA, CDR2 YNFKEQ. This CDR3 reads CASSFRRGSRTEAFF. CDR3 sequence (DNA): TGTGCCAGCAGCTTCCGAAGGGGCTCGAGGACTGAAGCTTTCTTT.

This clonotype has ten or more counts. This chain joins TRBV27 and TRBJ1-5; D is unclear. This CDR3 contains 13 residues. Trimming took off 6 bases at V and 3 bases at J, with 9 bases between the two ends. CDR1 is MNHEY, CDR2 SMNVEV, per germline (reference sequence). CDR3: CASRASNNQPQHF. The CDR3 bases are TGTGCCAGCAGAGCCTCTAACAATCAGCCCCAGCATTTT.

This clonotype was seen at least ten times. The rearrangement uses TRBV5-1 and TRBJ2-7, with TRBD1 matching over 8 bases. Germline trimming cut 5 bases from V and 3 bases from J; bases unmatched to any gene: 10. The CDR3 runs 15 residues. In germline, CDR1 is SGHRS, CDR2 YFSETQ. CDR3 in DNA: TGCGCCAGCAGTTCACCCGGGACAGGAGACTACGAGCAGTACTTC. Amino acids: CASSSPGTGDYEQYF.

This clonotype was counted many times. The chain links TRBV27 to TRBJ2-2; 11 positions match TRBD1. Germline V gene data show CDR1 as MNHEY and CDR2 as SMNVEV (reference sequence). Losses at the gene ends were 6 bases for V and 4 bases for J; bases not matched to a gene: 7. The CDR3 loop spans 16 amino acids. CDR3 residues: CASSDRTGGFTGELFF. CDR3 bases: TGTGCCAGCAGCGATAGGACAGGGGGCTTCACCGGGGAGCTGTTTTTT.

This clonotype was counted between two and nine times. The CDR3 loop is CASSLLSRPYEQYF. CDR3 DNA: TGTGCCAGCAGCTTGCTTTCCAGACCCTACGAGCAGTACTTC. V and J are TRBV5-6 and TRBJ2-7; D remains unclear. Germline V gene lookup returns CDR1 SGHDT and CDR2 YYEEEE. CDR3 length equals 14 residues. Deletions cut 1 base from V and 2 bases from J, with 10 bases between.

This clonotype has at least ten counts. The chain couples TRBV10-1 to TRBJ2-2; 10 bases agree with TRBD1. V shed 6 bases and J 4 bases; nucleotides not matched to a gene: 8. This CDR3 has 16 amino acids. Per germline, CDR1 WNHNN and CDR2 SYGVQD (reference sequence). The CDR3 DNA sequence: TGCGCCAGCAGCCCGGGACAGGGGTATTCCACCGGGGAGCTGTTTTTT. Its translation is CASSPGQGYSTGELFF.

The sample holds a few counts of this clonotype. The rearrangement uses TRBV9 and TRBJ2-1, with 9 positions matching TRBD2. The ends lost 4 bases at V and 3 bases at J; junction bases unmatched: 11. The germline V gene encodes CDR1 SGDLS and CDR2 YYNGEE. This CDR3 region has 17 residues. CDR3 bases: TGTGCCAGCAGCCCCCGAGGACTAGCGCCACTCTACAATGAGCAGTTCTTC. Its translation: CASSPRGLAPLYNEQFF. Filled out from reference TRBV9 and TRBJ2-1, the complete variable domain reads DSGVTQTPKHLITATGQRVTLRCSPRSGDLSVYWYQQSLDQGLQFLIQYYNGEERAKGNILERFSAQQFPDLHSELNLSSLELGDSALYFCASSPRGLAPLYNEQFFGPGTRLTVL.

This clonotype was observed at least ten times. Its ends do not fully match the called genes, so a read error is possible. The CDR3 sequence: CATSTTGNTEAFF. CDR3 bases: TGTGCCACCTCAACGACAGGGAACACTGAAGCTTTCTTT. This chain joins TRBV18 and TRBJ1-1; a weak D match, TRBD1 (6 bases). Germline lookup yields CDR1 KGHSH and CDR2 LQKENI. The CDR3 has 13 amino acids. The whole variable domain, filled in from reference TRBV18 and TRBJ1-1, reads NAGVMQNPRHLVRRRGQEARLRCSPMKGHSHVYWYRQLPEEGLKFMVYLQKENIIDESGMPKERFSAEFPKEGPSILRIQQVVRGDSAAYFCATSTTGNTEAFFGQGTRLTVV.

This clonotype was detected many times. This chain links TRBV5-1 with TRBJ2-7; D is uncertain. Trimming cost V 4 bases and J 1 base, with 9 bases left between them. CDR1 is SGHRS, CDR2 YFSETQ, per germline. This CDR3 is 13 amino acids long. CDR3 sequence: CASSETSSYEQYF. CDR3 sequence (DNA): TGCGCCAGCAGCGAGACATCGTCCTACGAGCAGTACTTC.

There are many counts of this clonotype. The rearrangement links TRBV5-1 to TRBJ2-7; TRBD1 might be the D (6 bases). The CDR3 is made up of 15 amino acids. Germline V gene sequence: CDR1 SGHRS, CDR2 YFSETQ. The V end lost 3 bases, the J end lost 3 bases, and 16 bases lay between the germline ends. The CDR3 loop reads CASSSTRTAYYEQYF. The CDR3 DNA reads TGCGCCAGCAGCTCGACGAGGACAGCCTACTACGAGCAGTACTTC.

On this clonotype itself: Because the CDR3's place on the DNA is in doubt, the DNA is left out and the CDR3 is given as listed by TCRdb. The chain joins TRBV5-1 to TRBJ2-2; TRBD1 is taken as the D call from the table, unchecked against the DNA. Germline CDR1 is SGHRS and CDR2 is YFSETQ. The CDR3 numbers 24 amino acids, ends counted. The CDR3 spells CASTNQTSMYLCASSLRGTGELFF.

This clonotype was counted only a few times. This chain connects TRBV18 to TRBJ2-7; D may be TRBD1 (6 bases). The germline CDR1 and CDR2 sequences are KGHSH and LQKENI. Between the trimmed V and J ends, which lost 4 bases and 0 bases, there was a span of 10 bases. This CDR3 region has 14 residues. The CDR3 spells CASSRRDNSYEQYF. The CDR3 nucleotides read TGTGCCAGCTCACGACGGGACAACTCCTACGAGCAGTACTTC.